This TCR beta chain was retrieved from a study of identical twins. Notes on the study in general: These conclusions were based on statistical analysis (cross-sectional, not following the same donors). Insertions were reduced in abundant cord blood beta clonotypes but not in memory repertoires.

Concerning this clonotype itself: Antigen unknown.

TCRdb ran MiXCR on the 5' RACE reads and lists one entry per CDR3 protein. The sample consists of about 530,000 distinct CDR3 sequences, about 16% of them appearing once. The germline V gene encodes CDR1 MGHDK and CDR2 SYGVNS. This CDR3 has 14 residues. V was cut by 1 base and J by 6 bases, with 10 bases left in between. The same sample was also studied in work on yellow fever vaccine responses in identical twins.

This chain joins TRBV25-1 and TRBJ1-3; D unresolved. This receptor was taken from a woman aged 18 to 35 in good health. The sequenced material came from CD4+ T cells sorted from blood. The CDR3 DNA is TGTGCCAGCAGTGAATTAAGGGCCGTAAACACCATATATTTT. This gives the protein CASSELRAVNTIYF. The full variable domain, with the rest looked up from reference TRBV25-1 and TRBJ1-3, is EADIYQTPRYLVIGTGKKITLECSQTMGHDKMYWYQQDPGMELHLIHYSYGVNSTEKGDLSSESTVSRIRTEHFPLTLESARPSHTSQYLCASSELRAVNTIYFGEGSWLTVV.